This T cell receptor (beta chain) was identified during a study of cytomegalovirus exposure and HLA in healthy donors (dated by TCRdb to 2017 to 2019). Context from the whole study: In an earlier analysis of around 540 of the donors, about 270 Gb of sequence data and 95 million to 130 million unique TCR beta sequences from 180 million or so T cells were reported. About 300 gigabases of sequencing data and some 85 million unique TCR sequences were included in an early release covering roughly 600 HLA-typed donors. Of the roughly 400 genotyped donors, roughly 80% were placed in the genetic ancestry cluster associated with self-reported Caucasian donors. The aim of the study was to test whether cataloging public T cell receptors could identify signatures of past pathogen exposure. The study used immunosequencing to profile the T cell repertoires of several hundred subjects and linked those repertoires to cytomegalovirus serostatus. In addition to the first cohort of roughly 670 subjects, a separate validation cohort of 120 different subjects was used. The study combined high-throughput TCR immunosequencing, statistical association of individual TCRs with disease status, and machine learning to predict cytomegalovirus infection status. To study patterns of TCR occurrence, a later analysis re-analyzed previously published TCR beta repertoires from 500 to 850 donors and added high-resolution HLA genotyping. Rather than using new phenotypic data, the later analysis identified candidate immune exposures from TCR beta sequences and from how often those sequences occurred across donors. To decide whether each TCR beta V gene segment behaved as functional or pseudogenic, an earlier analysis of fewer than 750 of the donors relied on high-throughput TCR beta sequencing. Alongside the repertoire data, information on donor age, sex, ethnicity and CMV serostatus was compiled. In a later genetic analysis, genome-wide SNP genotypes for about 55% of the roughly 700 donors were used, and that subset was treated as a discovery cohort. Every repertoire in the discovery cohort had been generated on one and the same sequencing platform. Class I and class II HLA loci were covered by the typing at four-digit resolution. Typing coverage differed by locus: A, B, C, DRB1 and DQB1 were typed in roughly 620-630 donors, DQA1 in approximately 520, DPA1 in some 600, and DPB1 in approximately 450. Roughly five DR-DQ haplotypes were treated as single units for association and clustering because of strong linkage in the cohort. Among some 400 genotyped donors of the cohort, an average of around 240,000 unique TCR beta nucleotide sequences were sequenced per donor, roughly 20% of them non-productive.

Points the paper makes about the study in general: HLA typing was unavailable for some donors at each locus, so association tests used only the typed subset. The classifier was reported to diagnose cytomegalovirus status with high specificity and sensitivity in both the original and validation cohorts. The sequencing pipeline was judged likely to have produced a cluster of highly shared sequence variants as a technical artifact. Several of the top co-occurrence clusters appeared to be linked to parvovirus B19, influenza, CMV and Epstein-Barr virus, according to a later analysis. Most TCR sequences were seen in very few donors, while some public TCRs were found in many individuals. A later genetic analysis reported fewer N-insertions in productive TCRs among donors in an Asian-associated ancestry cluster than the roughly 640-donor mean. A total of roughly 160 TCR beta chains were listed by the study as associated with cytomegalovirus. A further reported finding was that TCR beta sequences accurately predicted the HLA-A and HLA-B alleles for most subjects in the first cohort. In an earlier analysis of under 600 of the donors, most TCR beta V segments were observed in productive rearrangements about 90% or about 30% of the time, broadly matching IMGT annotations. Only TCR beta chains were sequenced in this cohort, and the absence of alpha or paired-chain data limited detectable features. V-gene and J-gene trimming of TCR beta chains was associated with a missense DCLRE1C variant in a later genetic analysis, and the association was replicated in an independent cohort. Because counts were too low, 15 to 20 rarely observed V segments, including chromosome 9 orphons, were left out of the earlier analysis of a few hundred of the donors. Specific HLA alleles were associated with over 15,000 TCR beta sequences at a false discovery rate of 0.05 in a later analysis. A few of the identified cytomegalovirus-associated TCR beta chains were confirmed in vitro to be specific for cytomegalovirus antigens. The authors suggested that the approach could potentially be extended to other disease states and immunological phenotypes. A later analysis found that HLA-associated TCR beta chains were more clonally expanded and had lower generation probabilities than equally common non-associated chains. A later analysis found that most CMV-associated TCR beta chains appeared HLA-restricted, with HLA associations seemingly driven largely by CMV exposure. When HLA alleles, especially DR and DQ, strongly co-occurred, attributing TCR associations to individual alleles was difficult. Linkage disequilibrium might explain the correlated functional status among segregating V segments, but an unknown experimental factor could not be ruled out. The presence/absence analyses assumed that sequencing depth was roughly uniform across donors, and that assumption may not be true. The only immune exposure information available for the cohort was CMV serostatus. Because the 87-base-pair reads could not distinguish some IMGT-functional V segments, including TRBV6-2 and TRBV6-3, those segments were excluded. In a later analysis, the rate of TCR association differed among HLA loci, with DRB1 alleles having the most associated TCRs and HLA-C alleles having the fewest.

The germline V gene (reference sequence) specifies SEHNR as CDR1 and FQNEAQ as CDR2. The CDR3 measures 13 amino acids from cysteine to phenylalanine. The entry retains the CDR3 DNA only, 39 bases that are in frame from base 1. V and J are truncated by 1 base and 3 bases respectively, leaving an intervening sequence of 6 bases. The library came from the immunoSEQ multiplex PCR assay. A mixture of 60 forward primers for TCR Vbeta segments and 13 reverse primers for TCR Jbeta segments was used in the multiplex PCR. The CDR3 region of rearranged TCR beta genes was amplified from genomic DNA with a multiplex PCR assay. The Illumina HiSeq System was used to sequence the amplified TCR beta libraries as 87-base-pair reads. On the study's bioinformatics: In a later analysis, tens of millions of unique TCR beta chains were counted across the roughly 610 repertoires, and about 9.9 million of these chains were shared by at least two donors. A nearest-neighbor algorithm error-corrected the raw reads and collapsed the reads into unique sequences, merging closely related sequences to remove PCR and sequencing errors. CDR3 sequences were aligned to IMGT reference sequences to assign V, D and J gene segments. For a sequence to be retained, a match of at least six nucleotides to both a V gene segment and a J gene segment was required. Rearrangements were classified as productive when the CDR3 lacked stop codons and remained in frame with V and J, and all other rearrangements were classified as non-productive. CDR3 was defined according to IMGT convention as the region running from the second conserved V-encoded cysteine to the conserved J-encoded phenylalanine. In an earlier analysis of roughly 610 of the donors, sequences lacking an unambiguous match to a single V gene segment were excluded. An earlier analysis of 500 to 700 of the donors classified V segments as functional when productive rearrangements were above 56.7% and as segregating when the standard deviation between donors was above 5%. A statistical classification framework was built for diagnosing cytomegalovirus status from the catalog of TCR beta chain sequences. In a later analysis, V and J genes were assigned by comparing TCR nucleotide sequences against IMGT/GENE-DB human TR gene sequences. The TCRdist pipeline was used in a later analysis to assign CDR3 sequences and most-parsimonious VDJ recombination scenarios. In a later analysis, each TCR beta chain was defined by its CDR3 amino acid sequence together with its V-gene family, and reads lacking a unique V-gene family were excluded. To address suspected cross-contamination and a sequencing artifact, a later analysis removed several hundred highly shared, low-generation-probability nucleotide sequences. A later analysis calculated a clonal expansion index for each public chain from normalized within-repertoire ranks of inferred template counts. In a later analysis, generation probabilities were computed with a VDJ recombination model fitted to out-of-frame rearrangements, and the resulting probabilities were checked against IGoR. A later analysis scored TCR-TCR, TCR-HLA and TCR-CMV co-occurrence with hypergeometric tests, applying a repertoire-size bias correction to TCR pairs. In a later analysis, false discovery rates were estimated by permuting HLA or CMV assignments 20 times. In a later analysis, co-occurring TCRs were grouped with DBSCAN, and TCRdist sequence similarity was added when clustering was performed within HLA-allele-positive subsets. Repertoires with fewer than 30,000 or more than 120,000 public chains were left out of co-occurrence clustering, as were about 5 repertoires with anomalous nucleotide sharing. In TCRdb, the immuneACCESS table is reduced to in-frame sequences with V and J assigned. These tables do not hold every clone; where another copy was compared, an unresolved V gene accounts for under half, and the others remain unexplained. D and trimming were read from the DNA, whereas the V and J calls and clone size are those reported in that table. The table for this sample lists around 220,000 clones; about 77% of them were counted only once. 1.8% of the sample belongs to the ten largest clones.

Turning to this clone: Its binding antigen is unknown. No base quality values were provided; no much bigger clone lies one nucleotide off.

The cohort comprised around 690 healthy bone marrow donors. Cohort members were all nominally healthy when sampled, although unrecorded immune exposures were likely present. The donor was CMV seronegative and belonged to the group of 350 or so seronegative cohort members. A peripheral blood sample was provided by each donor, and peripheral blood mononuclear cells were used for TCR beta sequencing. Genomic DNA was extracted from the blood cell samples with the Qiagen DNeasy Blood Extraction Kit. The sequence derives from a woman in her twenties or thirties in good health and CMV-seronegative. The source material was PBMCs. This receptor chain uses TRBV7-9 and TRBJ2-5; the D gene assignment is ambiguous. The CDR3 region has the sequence CASSLGSKETQYF. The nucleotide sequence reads TGTGCCAGCAGCTTAGGCAGTAAAGAGACCCAGTACTTC.